Each of the 22 T cell receptor beta chains below was sequenced from the same sample in a study of blood T cell repertoires in COVID-19. The table came from immunoSEQ multiplex PCR; TCRdb's copy has only in-frame clones and leaves some out. The table has 60,000 to 75,000 clones, approximately 85% seen once. The sequenced sample consisted of peripheral blood. These receptors were obtained from an elderly woman with active or convalescent COVID-19.

The CDR3 DNA sequence: TGTGCCAGCTCACTTCGACAGGGGGCCGGCGCTGAAGCTTTCTTT. Protein sequence: CASSLRQGAGAEAFF. This chain joins TRBV18 and TRBJ1-1, with 10 bases that match TRBD1. The germline V gene encodes CDR1 KGHSH and CDR2 LQKENI. The junction had 8 bases not matched to a gene; V was cut back by 4 bases and J by 6 bases. The CDR3 runs to 15 residues.

In its sample, this clone was seen a few times. V and J are TRBV7-9 and TRBJ1-4, with a weak D call TRBD1 (5 bases). This CDR3 region has 16 residues. Germline CDR1 is SEHNR and CDR2 is FQNEAQ (reference sequence). Deletions cut 7 bases from V and 0 bases from J, with 15 bases between. The DNA for the CDR3 is TGTGCCAGCATCGGTAGGGGAGGGGCAACTAATGAAAAACTGTTTTTT. It yields the protein CASIGRGGATNEKLFF. Combining the CDR3 with reference TRBV7-9 and TRBJ1-4 gives the whole variable domain DTGVSQNPRHKITKRGQNVTFRCDPISEHNRLYWYRQTLGQGPEFLTYFQNEAQLEKSRLLSDRFSAERPKGSFSTLEIQRTEQGDSAMYLCASIGRGGATNEKLFFGSGTQLSVL.

The chain recombines TRBV7-2 with TRBJ1-2; TRBD1 might be the D (5 bases). The germline V gene encodes CDR1 SGHTA and CDR2 FQGNSA. Trimming pared 5 bases from V and 8 bases from J, leaving 18 bases between. CDR3 size: 14 residues. CDR3: CASSTIPGLHGYTF. The CDR3 nucleotides are TGTGCCAGCAGCACCATTCCGGGACTGCACGGCTACACCTTC.

J is TRBJ1-4 and V is TRBV5-4, with a weak D call TRBD1 (6 bases). The CDR3 consists of 15 residues. The germline gives CDR1 SGHNT, CDR2 YYREEE (reference sequence). V shed 4 bases and J shed 5 bases, with 15 bases lying between them. CDR3 region: CASSTLTGANEKLFF. DNA for the CDR3: TGTGCCAGCAGCACCCTGACAGGAGCCAATGAAAAACTGTTTTTT.

The J gene is TRBJ2-2, the V gene TRBV5-4; 8 nucleotides align to TRBD1. From germline, CDR1 is SGHNT and CDR2 YYREEE (reference sequence). The CDR3 spans 16 residues. The J segment lost 4 bases and the V segment lost 4 bases, leaving 9 bases of the junction unmatched. DNA for the CDR3: TGTGCCAGCAGCCTCGGAATGGACAGGGCCACCGGGGAGCTGTTTTTT. Protein: CASSLGMDRATGELFF. Variable domain in full (rest from reference TRBV5-4 and TRBJ2-2): ETGVTQSPTHLIKTRGQQVTLRCSSQSGHNTVSWYQQALGQGPQFIFQYYREEENGRGNFPPRFSGLQFPNYSSELNVNALELDDSALYLCASSLGMDRATGELFFGEGSRLTVL.

This clone has a single count. This rearrangement joins TRBV2 to TRBJ1-2, with D possibly TRBD1 on 6 matching bases. The V gene's germline CDR1 is SNHLY and CDR2 FYNNEI. CDR3 length: 13 amino acids. Trimming took off 4 bases at V and 3 bases at J, with 9 bases between the two ends. CDR3 nucleotide sequence: TGTGCCAGCAGTGGACAGGCGCACTATGGCTACACCTTC. Residues: CASSGQAHYGYTF.

This clone has just a few counts. The rearrangement joins TRBV11-3 to TRBJ2-1; D is perhaps TRBD2 (5 bases). V shed 1 base and J shed 7 bases, with 11 bases lying between them. The CDR3 length is 14 residues. Germline V gene data show CDR1 as SGHNT and CDR2 as YENEEA. This chain's CDR3 is CASSLGTTGNEQFF. The CDR3 nucleotides read TGTGCCAGCAGCTTAGGAACAACGGGGAATGAGCAGTTCTTC.

The chain carries TRBV19 and TRBJ2-1, with 11 nucleotides matching TRBD2. This CDR3 contains 16 residues. Per germline, CDR1 LNHDA and CDR2 SQIVND (reference sequence). Germline trimming cut 6 bases from V and 1 base from J; bases unmatched to any gene: 5. Here the CDR3 reads CASRLAGGRSYNEQFF. The CDR3, as DNA: TGTGCCAGTAGGCTAGCGGGGGGTCGTTCCTACAATGAGCAGTTCTTC.

The chain has TRBV9 and TRBJ2-1; D is uncertain. V lost 6 bases and J 0 bases, leaving 7 bases between the germline ends. Germline V gene data show CDR1 as SGDLS and CDR2 as YYNGEE. The CDR3 runs 13 residues. The CDR3: CASNRDSYNEQFF. DNA of the CDR3: TGTGCCAGCAATAGAGACTCCTACAATGAGCAGTTCTTC.

This sequence joins TRBV4-3 and TRBJ1-5; D is unresolved. From germline, CDR1 is LGHNA and CDR2 YSLEER. The CDR3 totals 12 residues. V was shortened by 2 bases and J by 9 bases, with 8 bases between the two germline ends. The CDR3 DNA sequence: TGCGCCAGCAGCCAATTTCCCGGGCCCCAGCATTTT. Protein: CASSQFPGPQHF.

This chain links TRBV5-4 with TRBJ1-1, with D unclear. The germline gives CDR1 SGHNT, CDR2 YYREEE (reference sequence). The V end was cut by 3 bases, the J end by 5 bases, with 14 bases between. The CDR3 is made up of 14 amino acids. The CDR3 loop reads CASSSRYGKTEAFF. The CDR3 nucleotides read TGTGCCAGCAGCTCGCGGTACGGGAAAACTGAAGCTTTCTTT.

This chain joins TRBV10-2 and TRBJ2-3; 9 bases are a match to TRBD2. Germline V lookup: CDR1 WSHSY, CDR2 SAAADI. After removal of 5 bases from V and 4 bases from J, the junction contained 4 bases not matched to a gene. This CDR3 has 14 amino acids. CDR3 protein: CASSPSGGSDTQYF. CDR3 in DNA: TGCGCCAGCAGTCCCAGCGGGGGGTCAGATACGCAGTATTTT.

V gene TRBV7-3 combines with J gene TRBJ2-2; TRBD1 matches at 9 bases. Germline CDR1 and CDR2: SGHTA and FQGTGA. V trimming: 4 bases; J trimming: 3 bases; junction bases outside the gene matches: 9. This CDR3 contains 17 residues. The DNA of the CDR3 is TGTGCCAGCAGCTCCACTCCGGGACAGGGTGACACCGGGGAGCTGTTTTTT. This gives the protein CASSSTPGQGDTGELFF.

The genes are TRBV6-5 and TRBJ1-2; a weak D match, TRBD1 (6 bases). The V and J ends lost 4 bases and 14 bases respectively, with 14 bases between them. CDR3 length equals 11 residues. Germline values: CDR1 MNHEY, CDR2 SVGAGI. DNA of the CDR3: TGTGCCAGCAGTTCCACAGGGTTGCGGACCTTC. The encoded protein is CASSSTGLRTF.

V usage is TRBV7-2 and J usage is TRBJ2-7; D might be TRBD1 (6 bases). The V and J ends lost 0 bases and 2 bases respectively, with 11 bases between them. The CDR3 sequence is 15 residues long. The germline gives CDR1 SGHTA, CDR2 FQGNSA. CDR3 sequence reads: CASSLAGSGAYEQYF. As DNA, the CDR3 is TGTGCCAGCAGCTTAGCGGGGTCAGGGGCCTACGAGCAGTACTTC.

The V and J genes are TRBV9 and TRBJ2-3; TRBD2 aligns across 8 bases. The CDR3 runs 18 residues. V was pared by 3 bases and J by 1 base, with 13 bases of the junction left unmatched. Germline V gene lookup returns CDR1 SGDLS and CDR2 YYNGEE. CDR3 DNA sequence: TGTGCCAGCAGCGCTCGGGTTGGCGGGGGGACTGGCACAGATACGCAGTATTTT. This gives the protein CASSARVGGGTGTDTQYF.

The genes are TRBV2 and TRBJ2-5; 8 bases match TRBD1. The CDR3 covers 14 residues. Trimming at V came to 7 bases and at J to 4 bases, leaving 8 bases not matched to a gene. Germline lookup yields CDR1 SNHLY and CDR2 FYNNEI. CDR3 in amino acids: CASTNDRGGETQYF. In nucleotides, the CDR3 is TGTGCCAGCACTAATGACAGGGGTGGAGAGACCCAGTACTTC.

This sequence joins TRBV28 and TRBJ1-1, with D unresolved. Trimming shortened V by 10 bases and J by 0 bases, and 18 bases separated the two germline ends. CDR1 MDHEN and CDR2 SYDVKM come from the germline V gene. There are 15 residues in the CDR3. This chain's CDR3 is CATLALAFMNTEAFF. For the CDR3, the DNA is TGTGCCACCCTTGCACTCGCTTTCATGAACACTGAAGCTTTCTTT.

V is TRBV18 and J is TRBJ2-5; 7 bases are a match to TRBD2. J gave up 4 bases and V 3 bases, and 5 bases lay outside the gene matches. The CDR3 has 14 amino acids. From germline, CDR1 is KGHSH and CDR2 LQKENI. CDR3 DNA sequence: TGTGCCAGCTCACCCTCCGGCGGGGGAGAGACCCAGTACTTC. Its translation: CASSPSGGGETQYF.

This chain uses TRBV12-5 with TRBJ1-2; unclear D gene. Between the trimmed V and J ends, which lost 3 bases and 8 bases, there was a span of 13 bases. Germline CDR1 LGHNT, CDR2 FRNRAP. The length of the CDR3 is 13 residues. CDR3 nucleotides: TGTGCTAGTGGTTTTGCTTCGTCCCGGGGCTACACCTTC. Protein sequence: CASGFASSRGYTF. The variable domain in full, completed from reference TRBV12-5 and TRBJ1-2, reads DARVTQTPRHKVTEMGQEVTMRCQPILGHNTVFWYRQTMMQGLELLAYFRNRAPLDDSGMPKDRFSAEMPDATLATLKIQPSEPRDSAVYFCASGFASSRGYTFGSGTRLTVV.

V usage is TRBV12-3 or TRBV12-4 and J usage is TRBJ2-1, with D uncertain. The germline V and J ends were trimmed by 3 bases and 7 bases, with 7 bases remaining between them. There are 12 residues in the CDR3. For the CDR3, the DNA is TGTGCCAGCAGTTTTTACCGGAATGAGCAGTTCTTC. This codes for CASSFYRNEQFF.

The chain links TRBV6-2 or TRBV6-3 to TRBJ1-5; D may be TRBD1 (5 bases). Germline loops: CDR1 MNHEY, CDR2 SVGEGT. The CDR3 has 15 amino acids. Trimming shortened V by 4 bases and J by 7 bases, and 17 bases separated the two germline ends. CDR3 nucleotides: TGTGCCAGCAGTTCCCGCATGATTTGGACACAGCCCCAGCATTTT. This translates into CASSSRMIWTQPQHF.